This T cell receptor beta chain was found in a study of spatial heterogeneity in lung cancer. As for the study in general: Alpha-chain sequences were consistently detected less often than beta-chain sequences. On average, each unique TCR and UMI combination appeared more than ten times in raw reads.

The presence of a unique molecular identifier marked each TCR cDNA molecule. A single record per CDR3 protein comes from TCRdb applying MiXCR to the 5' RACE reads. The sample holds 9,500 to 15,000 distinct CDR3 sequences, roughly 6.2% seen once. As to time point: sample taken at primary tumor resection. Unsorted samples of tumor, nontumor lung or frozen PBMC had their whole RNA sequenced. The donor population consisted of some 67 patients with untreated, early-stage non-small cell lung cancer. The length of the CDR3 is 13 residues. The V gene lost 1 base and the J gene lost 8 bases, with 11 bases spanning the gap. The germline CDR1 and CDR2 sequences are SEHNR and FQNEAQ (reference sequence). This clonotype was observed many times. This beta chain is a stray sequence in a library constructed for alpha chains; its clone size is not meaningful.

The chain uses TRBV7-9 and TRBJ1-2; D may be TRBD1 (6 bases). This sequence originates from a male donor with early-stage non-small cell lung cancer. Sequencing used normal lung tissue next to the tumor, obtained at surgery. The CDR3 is CASSLGTEEGYTF. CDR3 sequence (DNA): TGTGCCAGCAGCTTAGGGACAGAGGAGGGCTACACCTTC.